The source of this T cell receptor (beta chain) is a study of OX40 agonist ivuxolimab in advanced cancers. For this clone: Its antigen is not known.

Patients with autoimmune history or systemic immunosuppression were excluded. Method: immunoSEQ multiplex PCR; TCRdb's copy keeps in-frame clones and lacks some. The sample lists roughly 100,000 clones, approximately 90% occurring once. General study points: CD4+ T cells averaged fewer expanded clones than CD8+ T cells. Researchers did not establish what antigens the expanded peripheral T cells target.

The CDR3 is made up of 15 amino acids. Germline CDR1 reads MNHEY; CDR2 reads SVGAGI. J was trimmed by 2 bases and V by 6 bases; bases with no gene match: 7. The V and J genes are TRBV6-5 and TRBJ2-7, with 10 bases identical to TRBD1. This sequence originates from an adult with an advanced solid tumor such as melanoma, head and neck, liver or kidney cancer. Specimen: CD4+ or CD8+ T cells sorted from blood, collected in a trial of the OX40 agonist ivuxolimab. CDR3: CASRDRDRGTYEQYF. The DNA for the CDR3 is TGTGCCAGCAGGGACCGGGACAGGGGAACCTACGAGCAGTACTTC.